The rows below give T cell receptor beta chains drawn from one sample of a study of cytomegalovirus exposure and HLA in healthy donors. Sequencing was performed with immunoSEQ multiplex PCR; in TCRdb, only in-frame clones are kept and a portion is missing. Here the sample spans under 150,000 clones, 82% being singletons. The sample was PBMCs. The receptors stem from a male donor in good health and CMV-seronegative. The CDR3 runs from the conserved cysteine through the conserved F or W. A D gene is named only where the DNA matches it firmly. Size tells how often a clone was seen (once, few, many) or the class of an expanded clone, and some rows leave it out.

d_call | clone_size | j_call | v_call | cdr3_nt | cdr3_aa
NA | NA | TRBJ1-1 | TRBV27 | TGTGCCAGCAGTTTATGGAGGTGGACTGAAGCTTTCTTT | CASSLWRWTEAFF
NA | NA | TRBJ2-1 | TRBV7-2 | TGTGCCAGCAGCTCGTCCTGGTCCGGGAATGAGCAGTTCTTC | CASSSSWSGNEQFF
TRBD1 | NA | TRBJ2-7 | TRBV19 | TGTGCCAGTAGTATCGGACAGGGCTCCTACGAGCAGTACTTC | CASSIGQGSYEQYF
NA | NA | TRBJ1-2 | TRBV4-1 | TGCGCCAGCAGCCAAGCAGGGGACTATGGCTACACCTTC | CASSQAGDYGYTF
NA | NA | TRBJ2-1 | TRBV27 | TGTGCCAGCAGTTTAGCCAATGGGGCGGCCTCCTACAATGAGCAGTTCTTC | CASSLANGAASYNEQFF
TRBD2 | NA | TRBJ2-7 | TRBV2 | TGTGCCAGCAGAATGATTGCGATCTATTGGGTAGCGGGATACGAGCAGTACTTC | CASRMIAIYWVAGYEQYF
NA | NA | TRBJ2-7 | TRBV19 | TGTGCCAGTAGTACGACAGTCTTTGACTACGAGCAGTACTTC | CASSTTVFDYEQYF
TRBD1 | few | TRBJ1-2 | TRBV2 | TGTGCCAACTACCAGACCGGGACAGTCAACCGCAACTATGGCTACACCTTC | CANYQTGTVNRNYGYTF
NA | NA | TRBJ2-1 | TRBV4-3 | TGCGCCAGCAGCCAAGATCCGGGTTTTACCTCTTTTTATAATGAGCAGTTCTTC | CASSQDPGFTSFYNEQFF
TRBD2 | NA | TRBJ2-2 | TRBV28 | TGTGCCAGCAGATACCCAGCGGGAGAACCCACCGGGGAGCTGTTTTTT | CASRYPAGEPTGELFF
TRBD2 | NA | TRBJ2-3 | TRBV10-3 | TGTGCCATCAGTGAGTCGGTAGCGGGAGAGACAGATACGCAGTATTTT | CAISESVAGETDTQYF
NA | NA | TRBJ2-3 | TRBV7-2 | TGTGCCAGCAGCCTCCGCAGAGATACGCAGTATTTT | CASSLRRDTQYF
TRBD1 | NA | TRBJ2-7 | TRBV19 | TGTGCCAGTACCCACTCGACAGGGGGTGAGCAGTACTTC | CASTHSTGGEQYF
NA | NA | TRBJ2-1 | TRBV6-5 | TGTGCCAGCAGTCAATACAATGAGCAGTTCTTC | CASSQYNEQFF
TRBD1 | NA | TRBJ2-1 | TRBV2 | TGTGCCAGCACTACGGGACAGGGGAACCGATACAATGAGCAGTTCTTC | CASTTGQGNRYNEQFF
NA | once | TRBJ1-3 | TRBV5-4 | TGTGCCAGCAGCGCTGGGACAAGGATCATATATTTT | CASSAGTRIIYF
TRBD1 | NA | TRBJ2-7 | TRBV27 | TGTGCCAGCAGTCCGCGGACAGGGCGAAACTACGAGCAGTACTTC | CASSPRTGRNYEQYF
NA | NA | TRBJ1-5 | TRBV7-9 | TGTGCCAGCAGCTTAGTGGGGGGTTCCAATCAGCCCCAGCATTTT | CASSLVGGSNQPQHF
NA | NA | TRBJ2-2 | TRBV7-2 | TGTGCCAGCAGCTATTACACCGGGGAGCTGTTTTTT | CASSYYTGELFF